One and the same sample provided the 6 T cell receptor beta chains below, sequenced in a study of T cells in Graves' hyperthyroidism and ophthalmopathy. TCR beta CDR3 region amplification was performed from RNA transcripts. In the first-round RT-PCR of the TCR CDR3, the HTBI primer set was used. TCRdb redid the calling of the multiplex PCR reads with MiXCR, one entry per CDR3 protein. There are 410,000 or so distinct CDR3 sequences in the sample; about 15% occur only once, and 13% lies in the top ten. The specimen was blood. These receptors were collected from a man aged 18-30 years with Graves' ophthalmopathy.

As for this clonotype: A clone one base away is much larger, so this may be a read error. The chain links TRBV2 to TRBJ1-2, with D unclear. CDR1 is SNHLY, CDR2 FYNNEI, per germline. This CDR3 is 13 amino acids long. Trimming left V 5 bases short and J 7 bases short, with 14 bases between. Here the CDR3 DNA reads TGTGCCAGCAGTCGGACCGCTCTTGGTGGCTACACCTTC. Translated, it gives CASSRTALGGYTF. The complete variable domain, with remaining parts taken from reference TRBV2 and TRBJ1-2, reads EPEVTQTPSHQVTQMGQEVILRCVPISNHLYFYWYRQILGQKVEFLVSFYNNEISEKSEIFDDQFSVERPDGSNFTLKIRSTKLEDSAMYFCASSRTALGGYTFGSGTRLTVV.

This clonotype was found many times. The rearrangement uses TRBV7-9 and TRBJ1-2; 7 positions match TRBD1. The germline gives CDR1 SEHNR, CDR2 FQNEAQ (reference sequence). This CDR3 has 15 residues. The junction had 9 bases not matched to a gene; V was cut back by 4 bases and J by 4 bases. The CDR3 loop reads CASSSTTGTAYGYTF. CDR3 nucleotide sequence: TGTGCCAGCAGCTCCACCACCGGGACAGCCTATGGCTACACCTTC.

This clonotype has ten or more counts. The genes are TRBV10-2 and TRBJ2-7; the match to TRBD1 covers 7 bases. Germline assignment: CDR1 WSHSY and CDR2 SAAADI. V shed 5 bases, J shed 2 bases, and the junction held 6 bases outside the gene matches. This CDR3 comprises 14 residues. The CDR3 protein is CASSPGQLPYEQYF. CDR3 bases: TGCGCCAGCAGTCCGGGACAGCTGCCCTACGAGCAGTACTTC.

The V gene is TRBV19, the J gene TRBJ2-1, with 8 positions matching TRBD2. Trimming cost V 10 bases and J 3 bases; bases outside gene matches: 11. This CDR3 region has 15 residues. Germline lookup yields CDR1 LNHDA and CDR2 SQIVND (reference sequence). Written as DNA, the CDR3 is TGTGCCACCAACCAAGGCGGGGGGATCTACAATGAGCAGTTCTTC. Translated: CATNQGGGIYNEQFF.

V and J are TRBV20-1 and TRBJ2-7; 10 bases align to TRBD2. V dropped 6 bases and J dropped 2; count of bases not matched to a gene: 10. Germline lookup yields CDR1 DFQATT and CDR2 SNEGSKA (reference sequence). There are 15 residues in the CDR3. The CDR3, as DNA: TGCAGTGCCTGGGAGACTCTAGCGGGAGCCTACGAGCAGTACTTC. Its translation is CSAWETLAGAYEQYF.

Many counts were recorded for this clonotype. The chain combines TRBV6-1 with TRBJ1-1; unclear D gene. V lost 6 bases to trimming and J lost 0 bases, with 5 bases between them. CDR1 and CDR2 from the germline V gene are MNHNS and SASEGT. The CDR3 is 12 amino acids. The CDR3 coding sequence is TGTGCCAGCAGGGCCATGAACACTGAAGCTTTCTTT. This encodes CASRAMNTEAFF.